One and the same sample provided the 20 T cell receptor beta chains below, sequenced in a study of PD-L1 blockade in urothelial cancer. Clones were sequenced by immunoSEQ multiplex PCR, and TCRdb holds only the in-frame ones, with some missing. Counted here are under 40,000 clones, around nine tenths occurring once; the ten biggest clones make up 8.3%. Sequences were derived from PBMCs, sampled around atezolizumab (anti-PD-L1) treatment. The receptors originated from a man in his 70s with urothelial cancer.

The chain has TRBV6-5 and TRBJ1-1, with 7 bases lining up with TRBD1. J lost 8 bases, V lost 6 bases, and 9 bases had no gene match. The CDR3 contains 13 residues. Germline V gene lookup returns CDR1 MNHEY and CDR2 SVGAGI. This CDR3 reads CASSRPMTGEAFF. CDR3 sequence (DNA): TGTGCCAGCAGCCGACCGATGACAGGGGAAGCTTTCTTT.

This clone appeared a single time. The chain recombines TRBV5-1 with TRBJ2-5, with 8 bases matching TRBD2. This CDR3 is 14 amino acids long. Germline V CDR1 and CDR2: SGHRS, YFSETQ. V was pared by 5 bases and J by 3 bases, with 6 bases of the junction left unmatched. For the CDR3, the DNA is TGCGCCAGCAGAGACACTAGCGGAGAAGAGACCCAGTACTTC. This codes for CASRDTSGEETQYF.

The CDR3 DNA reads as TGTGCCAGTACAGGGTTTAAGGACGAGCAGTACTTC. Amino acids: CASTGFKDEQYF. The V call is TRBV19, the J call TRBJ2-7; possibly TRBD1 for D (5 bases). The V gene lost 7 bases and the J gene lost 5 bases, with 12 bases spanning the gap. The CDR3 is made up of 12 amino acids. Germline V gene data show CDR1 as LNHDA and CDR2 as SQIVND (reference sequence).

The chain has TRBV4-1 and TRBJ2-7, with D possibly being TRBD1 (6 bases). Germline V gene data show CDR1 as MGHRA and CDR2 as YSYEKL. The V end was cut by 2 bases, the J end by 5 bases, with 13 bases between. This CDR3 region has 14 residues. The CDR3 is CASSQRQVGNEQYF. The CDR3 DNA reads as TGCGCCAGCAGCCAAAGACAGGTTGGTAACGAGCAGTACTTC.

This rearrangement joins TRBV5-1 to TRBJ2-7, with a weak D call TRBD1 (5 bases). From germline, CDR1 is SGHRS and CDR2 YFSETQ. The CDR3 loop spans 14 amino acids. The ends were cut back, 4 bases at V and 2 bases at J, with 13 bases in the middle. CDR3 protein: CASSQQTAAYEQYF. The CDR3 bases are TGCGCCAGCAGCCAACAGACAGCCGCCTACGAGCAGTACTTC. Drawing the rest from reference TRBV5-1 and TRBJ2-7, the complete variable domain is KAGVTQTPRYLIKTRGQQVTLSCSPISGHRSVSWYQQTPGQGLQFLFEYFSETQRNKGNFPGRFSGRQFSNSRSEMNVSTLELGDSALYLCASSQQTAAYEQYFGPGTRLTVT.

The chain combines TRBV5-1 with TRBJ2-7, with D possibly being TRBD2 (6 bases). Trimming removed 4 bases from V and 0 bases from J, with 23 bases in between. The CDR3 length is 18 residues. The germline V gene encodes CDR1 SGHRS and CDR2 YFSETQ. The CDR3 sequence: CASSEPGTRLSLSYEQYF. CDR3 sequence (DNA): TGCGCCAGCAGCGAACCCGGGACTCGCCTTTCCCTCTCCTACGAGCAGTACTTC.

The genes are TRBV10-1 and TRBJ2-7, with 7 bases identical to TRBD2. The CDR3 has 14 residues. V was pared by 2 bases and J by 2 bases, with 3 bases of the junction left unmatched. Germline V CDR1 and CDR2: WNHNN, SYGVQD (reference sequence). CDR3 protein: CASSEAGAAYEQYF. CDR3 coding DNA: TGCGCCAGCAGTGAGGCGGGAGCCGCCTACGAGCAGTACTTC.

The J gene is TRBJ2-7, the V gene TRBV19; TRBD1 agrees at 12 bases. Germline CDR1 LNHDA, CDR2 SQIVND (reference sequence). The CDR3 totals 15 residues. V dropped 6 bases and J dropped 2; count of bases not matched to a gene: 5. The CDR3 region has the DNA TGTGCCAGTAGCGCCGGGACAGGGGGCCCCTACGAGCAGTACTTC. Encoded protein: CASSAGTGGPYEQYF.

The V and J genes are TRBV9 and TRBJ2-7, with unresolved D. Deletions cut 3 bases from V and 6 bases from J, with 4 bases between. This CDR3 region has 10 residues. Germline V lookup: CDR1 SGDLS, CDR2 YYNGEE. The DNA for the CDR3 is TGTGCCAGCAGCGAGCCCGAGCAGTACTTC. This translates into CASSEPEQYF.

This clone has only one observation. The chain links TRBV11-2 to TRBJ2-4; no firm D call. CDR1 and CDR2 from the germline V gene are SGHAT and FQNNGV. V gave up 5 bases and J gave up 1 base, with 9 bases separating them. The CDR3 extends over 14 amino acids. The CDR3 loop reads CASSPLEAKNIQYF. The CDR3 DNA is TGTGCCAGCAGCCCGTTAGAGGCCAAAAACATTCAGTACTTC.

The V gene is TRBV2, the J gene TRBJ2-2; 11 bases map to TRBD1. Germline lookup yields CDR1 SNHLY and CDR2 FYNNEI. J lost 6 bases, V lost 6 bases, and 3 bases had no gene match. This CDR3 comprises 14 residues. CDR3 DNA sequence: TGTGCCAGCAGCCGGGACAGGGGGGCCGGGGAGCTGTTTTTT. Translation gives CASSRDRGAGELFF.

The chain has TRBV28 and TRBJ2-5; 7 bases line up with TRBD1. The CDR3 consists of 15 residues. V lost 3 bases and J lost 0; bases outside the gene matches: 4. Germline V lookup: CDR1 MDHEN, CDR2 SYDVKM. Written as DNA, the CDR3 is TGTGCCAGCAGTTTGGGACAGAGGAACCAAGAGACCCAGTACTTC. This sequence encodes CASSLGQRNQETQYF.

The chain couples TRBV30 to TRBJ2-1; 10 bases align to TRBD2. Germline lookup yields CDR1 GTSNPN and CDR2 SVGIG (reference sequence). The CDR3 has 16 residues. V shed 0 bases, J shed 6 bases, and the junction held 8 bases outside the gene matches. The CDR3 sequence is CAWSVKRSSGSNEQFF. CDR3 coding DNA: TGTGCCTGGAGTGTCAAAAGGTCTAGCGGGAGCAATGAGCAGTTCTTC.

The rearrangement joins TRBV2 to TRBJ2-7; maybe TRBD2 (6 bases). The germline CDR1 and CDR2 sequences are SNHLY and FYNNEI. This CDR3 is 14 amino acids long. Trimming stripped 5 bases from V and 3 bases from J, with 14 bases between. The CDR3 here is CASSLLAPRYEQYF. In DNA form, the CDR3 reads TGTGCCAGCAGTCTTCTAGCGCCTCGCTACGAGCAGTACTTC.

The J gene is TRBJ2-1, the V gene TRBV28; 9 positions match TRBD1. Germline V gives CDR1 MDHEN, CDR2 SYDVKM. The V gene end was trimmed by 3 bases and the J gene end by 7 bases; junction bases not matched to a gene: 10. The CDR3 covers 16 residues. CDR3: CASSLGGQGFENEQFF. The CDR3 DNA follows: TGTGCCAGCAGTTTGGGCGGACAGGGGTTTGAAAATGAGCAGTTCTTC.

This chain uses TRBV2 with TRBJ2-7; possibly TRBD1 for D (5 bases). V lost 10 bases, J lost 7 bases, and 17 bases lay in between. Germline V lookup: CDR1 SNHLY, CDR2 FYNNEI. The CDR3 has 12 residues. Here the CDR3 reads CATKAGLGEQYF. As DNA, the CDR3 is TGTGCCACCAAGGCAGGGCTAGGTGAGCAGTACTTC.

The rearrangement links TRBV19 to TRBJ1-2, with no clear D. V was pared by 4 bases and J by 0 bases, with 6 bases between. Germline V gene data show CDR1 as LNHDA and CDR2 as SQIVND (reference sequence). The length of the CDR3 is 13 residues. DNA for the CDR3: TGTGCCAGTAGTAGCCAGGCTAACTATGGCTACACCTTC. Protein: CASSSQANYGYTF.

The chain joins TRBV10-3 to TRBJ2-2; 16 bases agree with TRBD2. Germline lookup yields CDR1 ENHRY and CDR2 SYGVKD. Losses at the gene ends were 10 bases for V and 6 bases for J; bases not matched to a gene: 11. The CDR3 runs 17 residues. The CDR3 DNA reads as TGTGCCACTCACGGGGGGACTAGCGGGAGGGCCGCCGGGGAGCTGTTTTTT. Translation gives CATHGGTSGRAAGELFF.

The rearrangement uses TRBV13 and TRBJ1-2; D possibly corresponds to TRBD1 (6 bases). The ends were cut back, 4 bases at V and 8 bases at J, with 23 bases in the middle. This CDR3 has 16 amino acids. Germline V CDR1 and CDR2: PRHDT, FYEKMQ (reference sequence). Here the CDR3 reads CASSYRRGGIDWGYTF. In DNA form, the CDR3 reads TGTGCCAGCAGCTACAGGCGAGGGGGAATAGACTGGGGCTACACCTTC.

The chain uses TRBV15 and TRBJ2-7; D is perhaps TRBD2 (5 bases). This CDR3 comprises 13 residues. With 8 bases removed from V and 4 bases from J, the gap between germline ends came to 15 bases. Looked up from germline, CDR1 is LNHNV and CDR2 is YYDKDF (reference sequence). The CDR3 DNA reads as TGTGCCACCTCAGATTCCAGGAGGTACGAGCAGTACTTC. Protein sequence: CATSDSRRYEQYF.